The 21 T cell receptor beta chains presented below share a single source sample, sequenced in a study of T cells in Graves' hyperthyroidism and ophthalmopathy (dated by TCRdb to between 2018 and 2021). Library generation was performed with multiplex PCR. Sequencer: Illumina HiSeq 2000. The TCR beta CDR3 regions were amplified from the RNA transcripts. A first-round RT-PCR of the TCR CDR3 used the HTBI primer set with the Qiagen OneStep RT-PCR kit. Starting from the raw public reads, TCRdb applied fastp trimming at Q25, assembled clones with MiXCR and retained in-frame beta chains. Under each unique CDR3 protein, matching rows form one entry showing the most common genes and DNA. In all, the sample holds approximately 370,000 distinct CDR3 sequences, and just under 15% of those were seen once. Around a third of the sample lies in the top ten. Sample: blood. The receptors shown here come from a woman aged 30 to 39 with Graves' hyperthyroidism.

A note on this clonotype: Mismatch with germline at one junction end may stem from a read error. The chain uses TRBV7-9 and TRBJ2-7, with unresolved D. The CDR3 covers 13 residues. Germline CDR1 is SEHNR and CDR2 is FQNEAQ (reference sequence). The CDR3 spells CASSLAVGNEQHF. CDR3 nucleotide sequence: TGTGCCAGCAGCTTAGCGGTAGGGAACGAGCAGCACTTC.

This clonotype was observed a few times. The chain has TRBV7-2 and TRBJ2-5; 8 nucleotides align to TRBD1. The CDR3 has 15 residues. Germline V gene sequence: CDR1 SGHTA, CDR2 FQGNSA. The junction had 9 bases not matched to a gene; V was cut back by 4 bases and J by 5 bases. CDR3 amino acids: CASSSWRTGNETQYF. Written as DNA, the CDR3 is TGTGCCAGCAGCTCATGGCGGACAGGGAACGAGACCCAGTACTTC.

This clonotype was seen repeatedly, ten times or more. V is TRBV7-9 and J is TRBJ1-2; 7 nucleotides match TRBD1. With V trimmed by 5 bases and J by 8 bases, 2 bases remained unmatched. Germline V gene data show CDR1 as SEHNR and CDR2 as FQNEAQ (reference sequence). This CDR3 is built from 11 residues. In nucleotides, the CDR3 is TGTGCCAGCAGCCGACAGGGAGGCTACACCTTC. The encoded protein is CASSRQGGYTF.

The chain employs TRBV11-2 and TRBJ1-3; TRBD1 agrees at 8 bases. The V and J ends lost 5 bases and 9 bases, in that order; junction bases with no gene match: 12. Germline V gene lookup returns CDR1 SGHAT and CDR2 FQNNGV. The CDR3 loop spans 15 amino acids. CDR3 DNA sequence: TGTGCCAGCAGCCCGTGGACAGGGTTAGAGGGCACCATATATTTT. This translates into CASSPWTGLEGTIYF. Full variable domain (rest looked up from reference TRBV11-2 and TRBJ1-3): EAGVAQSPRYKIIEKRQSVAFWCNPISGHATLYWYQQILGQGPKLLIQFQNNGVVDDSQLPKDRFSAERLKGVDSTLKIQPAKLEDSAVYLCASSPWTGLEGTIYFGEGSWLTVV.

The chain links TRBV20-1 to TRBJ1-1; D unresolved. The CDR3 is 12 residues long. Germline assignment: CDR1 DFQATT and CDR2 SNEGSKA (reference sequence). V shed 3 bases and J shed 1 base, with 6 bases lying between them. The CDR3 nucleotides are TGCAGTGCTAGTTGGGGGAACACTGAAGCTTTCTTT. Its protein product is CSASWGNTEAFF.

The genes are TRBV25-1 and TRBJ2-7, with 9 bases matching TRBD2. The CDR3 is 13 residues long. The V and J ends lost 7 bases and 2 bases, in that order; junction bases with no gene match: 3. Germline lookup yields CDR1 MGHDK and CDR2 SYGVNS. As DNA, the CDR3 is TGTGCCAGCACCATAGCGGGAGCCTACGAGCAGTACTTC. It is translated as CASTIAGAYEQYF.

This clonotype came up many times. V gene TRBV20-1 combines with J gene TRBJ2-6; D gene ambiguous. This CDR3 contains 14 residues. Trimming cost V 3 bases and J 0 bases, with 6 bases left between them. Germline V CDR1 and CDR2: DFQATT, SNEGSKA (reference sequence). DNA of the CDR3: TGCAGTGCTAGTAAAGACTCTGGGGCCAACGTCCTGACTTTC. The encoded protein is CSASKDSGANVLTF.

This clonotype was observed a handful of times. This chain links TRBV6-5 with TRBJ2-2; D gene unclear. Trimming took 0 bases from V and 1 from J, leaving 6 bases between them. The germline V gene has CDR1 MNHEY and CDR2 SVGAGI. This CDR3 comprises 15 residues. The DNA of the CDR3 is TGTGCCAGCAGTTACTCGGACCTGAACACCGGGGAGCTGTTTTTT. Translating gives CASSYSDLNTGELFF.

A few counts support this clonotype. V and J are TRBV29-1 and TRBJ1-5; no reliable D call. Germline CDR1 is SQVTM and CDR2 is ANQGSEA. The germline V and J ends were trimmed by 6 bases and 2 bases, with 17 bases remaining between them. This CDR3 spans 15 amino acids. The CDR3 reads CSVGNGRGGNQPQHF. The CDR3 DNA follows: TGCAGCGTAGGGAACGGACGCGGGGGCAATCAGCCCCAGCATTTT.

This clonotype showed up just a few times. The chain links TRBV6-1 to TRBJ1-1, with D unresolved. CDR3 length: 17 residues. From germline, CDR1 is MNHNS and CDR2 SASEGT. V was shortened by 1 base and J by 4 bases, with 19 bases between the two germline ends. In DNA form, the CDR3 reads TGTGCCAGCAGTGAAGTGGTAAACAGCTTGGGAAGCACTGAAGCTTTCTTT. Translated: CASSEVVNSLGSTEAFF.

Ten or more counts support this clonotype. V gene TRBV18 combines with J gene TRBJ2-2; weak D call: TRBD1 (5 bases). Germline V gene data show CDR1 as KGHSH and CDR2 as LQKENI. CDR3 length: 13 residues. V lost 2 bases to trimming and J lost 5 bases, with 6 bases between them. CDR3 in DNA: TGTGCCAGCTCACCAGACAGAACCGGGGAGCTGTTTTTT. Encoded protein: CASSPDRTGELFF. Full variable domain (outside the CDR3, taken from reference TRBV18 and TRBJ2-2): NAGVMQNPRHLVRRRGQEARLRCSPMKGHSHVYWYRQLPEEGLKFMVYLQKENIIDESGMPKERFSAEFPKEGPSILRIQQVVRGDSAAYFCASSPDRTGELFFGEGSRLTVL.

The genes are TRBV27 and TRBJ2-1, with 7 bases matching TRBD1. V lost 0 bases, J lost 8 bases, and 4 bases stayed unmatched. The CDR3 runs to 14 residues. The germline V gene has CDR1 MNHEY and CDR2 SMNVEV (reference sequence). The CDR3 DNA reads as TGTGCCAGCAGTTTATCCGGGACAGTTGATGAGCAGTTCTTC. This gives the protein CASSLSGTVDEQFF.

This clonotype was picked up a small number of times. V is TRBV15 and J is TRBJ2-1, with TRBD1 matching over 10 bases. There are 15 residues in the CDR3. J lost 4 bases, V lost 1 base, and 1 base had no gene match. Germline CDR1 reads LNHNV; CDR2 reads YYDKDF (reference sequence). The CDR3 DNA reads TGTGCCACCAGCAGAGGACAGGGGGCTTACAATGAGCAGTTCTTC. Translated, it gives CATSRGQGAYNEQFF.

On this clonotype itself: Possible read error: a much larger clone is one base away. This sequence joins TRBV6-1 and TRBJ2-5; 8 nucleotides match TRBD2. The CDR3 contains 16 residues. J lost 5 bases, V lost 6 bases, and 14 bases had no gene match. Per the germline V gene, CDR1 is MNHNS and CDR2 is SASEGT. Here the CDR3 DNA reads TGTGCCAGCAGCCTACCGGGGGGGAGGGGAATCGAGACCCAGTACTTC. This sequence encodes CASSLPGGRGIETQYF.

The rearrangement uses TRBV7-2 and TRBJ2-5, with 8 bases fitting TRBD2. The junction had 13 bases not matched to a gene; V was cut back by 5 bases and J by 5 bases. The V gene's germline CDR1 is SGHTA and CDR2 FQGNSA. CDR3 length equals 16 residues. The CDR3 DNA is TGTGCCAGCAGCACAAGTAGCGGGGCCCCCCCGGAGACCCAGTACTTC. Amino acid sequence: CASSTSSGAPPETQYF. The whole variable domain, filled in from reference TRBV7-2 and TRBJ2-5, reads GAGVSQSPSNKVTEKGKDVELRCDPISGHTALYWYRQSLGQGLEFLIYFQGNSAPDKSGLPSDRFSAERTGGSVSTLTIQRTQQEDSAVYLCASSTSSGAPPETQYFGPGTRLLVL.

In this sample, this clonotype turned up a few times. The chain is built from TRBV20-1 and TRBJ2-1; 7 positions match TRBD1. V dropped 1 base and J dropped 5; count of bases not matched to a gene: 2. The CDR3 consists of 13 residues. The germline V gene encodes CDR1 DFQATT and CDR2 SNEGSKA (reference sequence). This chain's CDR3 is CSARGDSNNEQFF. The DNA for the CDR3 is TGCAGTGCTAGAGGGGACAGTAACAATGAGCAGTTCTTC.

The J gene is TRBJ2-1, the V gene TRBV7-8; D call uncertain. CDR3 size: 17 residues. V lost 1 base and J 0 bases, leaving 13 bases between the germline ends. The V gene's germline CDR1 is SGHVS and CDR2 FQNEAQ. DNA of the CDR3: TGTGCCAGCAGCTTAGAGGAGCGTTGGGGCTCCTACAATGAGCAGTTCTTC. This gives the protein CASSLEERWGSYNEQFF. Using reference TRBV7-8 and TRBJ2-1 for the parts outside the CDR3, the full variable domain is GAGVSQSPRYKVAKRGQDVALRCDPISGHVSLFWYQQALGQGPEFLTYFQNEAQLDKSGLPSDRFFAERPEGSVSTLKIQRTQQEDSAVYLCASSLEERWGSYNEQFFGPGTRLTVL.

The chain uses TRBV5-6 and TRBJ2-7; TRBD2 agrees at 8 bases. Germline V gives CDR1 SGHDT, CDR2 YYEEEE. The CDR3 runs to 13 residues. Germline trimming cut 3 bases from V and 2 bases from J; bases unmatched to any gene: 1. Written as DNA, the CDR3 is TGTGCCAGCAGCTCAGCGGGAGCCTACGAGCAGTACTTC. Its protein product is CASSSAGAYEQYF. Supplemented by reference TRBV5-6 and TRBJ2-7, the full variable domain reads DAGVTQSPTHLIKTRGQQVTLRCSPKSGHDTVSWYQQALGQGPQFIFQYYEEEERQRGNFPDRFSGHQFPNYSSELNVNALLLGDSALYLCASSSAGAYEQYFGPGTRLTVT.

This clonotype occurred many times. This chain connects TRBV20-1 to TRBJ1-1; no reliable D call. The CDR3 runs 13 residues. Per germline, CDR1 DFQATT and CDR2 SNEGSKA (reference sequence). V was cut by 3 bases and J by 8 bases, with 16 bases left in between. DNA of the CDR3: TGCAGTGCTAGTTTCCCGATTGTCGGGGAAGCTTTCTTT. Its translation is CSASFPIVGEAFF.

The sample holds many counts of this clonotype. The V gene is TRBV25-1, the J gene TRBJ2-1; 7 nucleotides agree with TRBD1. V trimming: 6 bases; J trimming: 9 bases; junction bases outside the gene matches: 8. In germline, CDR1 is MGHDK, CDR2 SYGVNS. The CDR3 consists of 13 residues. The chain's CDR3 is CASSEQGYGEQFF. The DNA of the CDR3 is TGTGCCAGCAGCGAACAGGGGTACGGTGAGCAGTTCTTC.

This chain joins TRBV12-5 and TRBJ2-1; D gene ambiguous. The CDR3 extends over 13 amino acids. Looked up from germline, CDR1 is LGHNT and CDR2 is FRNRAP. Between the trimmed V and J ends, which lost 3 bases and 0 bases, there was a span of 3 bases. CDR3 DNA: TGTGCTAGTGGTTTATTCTCCTACAATGAGCAGTTCTTC. It is translated as CASGLFSYNEQFF.